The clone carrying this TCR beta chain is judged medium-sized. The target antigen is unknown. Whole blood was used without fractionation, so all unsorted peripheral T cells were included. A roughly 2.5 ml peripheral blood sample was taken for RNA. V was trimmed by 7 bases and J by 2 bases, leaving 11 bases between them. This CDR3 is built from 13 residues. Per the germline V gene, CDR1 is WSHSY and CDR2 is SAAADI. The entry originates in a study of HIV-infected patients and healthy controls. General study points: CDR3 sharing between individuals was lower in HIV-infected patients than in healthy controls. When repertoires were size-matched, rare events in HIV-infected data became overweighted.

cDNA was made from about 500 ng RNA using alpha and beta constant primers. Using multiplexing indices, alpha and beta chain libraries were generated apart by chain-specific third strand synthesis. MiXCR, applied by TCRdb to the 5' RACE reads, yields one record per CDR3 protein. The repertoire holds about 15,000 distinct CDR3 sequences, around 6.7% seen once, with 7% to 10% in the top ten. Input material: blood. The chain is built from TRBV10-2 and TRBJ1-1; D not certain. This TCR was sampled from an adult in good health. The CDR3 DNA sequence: TGCGCCAGCAAAGAGGGAGGAAACACTGAAGCTTTCTTT. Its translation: CASKEGGNTEAFF.